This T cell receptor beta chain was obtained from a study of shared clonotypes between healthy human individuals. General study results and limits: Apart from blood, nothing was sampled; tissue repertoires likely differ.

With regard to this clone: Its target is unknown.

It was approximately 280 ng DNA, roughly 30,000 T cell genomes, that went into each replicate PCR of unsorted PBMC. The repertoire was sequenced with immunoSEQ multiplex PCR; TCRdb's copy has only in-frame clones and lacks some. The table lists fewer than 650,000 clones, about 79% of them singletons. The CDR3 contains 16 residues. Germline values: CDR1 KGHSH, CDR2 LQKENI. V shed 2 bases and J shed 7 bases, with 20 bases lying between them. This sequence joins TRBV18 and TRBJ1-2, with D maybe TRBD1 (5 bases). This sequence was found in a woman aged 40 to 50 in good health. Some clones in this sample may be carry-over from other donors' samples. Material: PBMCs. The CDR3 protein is CASSPLLEEGSGGYTF. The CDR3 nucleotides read TGTGCCAGCTCACCATTGTTAGAGGAGGGGAGCGGTGGCTACACCTTC.